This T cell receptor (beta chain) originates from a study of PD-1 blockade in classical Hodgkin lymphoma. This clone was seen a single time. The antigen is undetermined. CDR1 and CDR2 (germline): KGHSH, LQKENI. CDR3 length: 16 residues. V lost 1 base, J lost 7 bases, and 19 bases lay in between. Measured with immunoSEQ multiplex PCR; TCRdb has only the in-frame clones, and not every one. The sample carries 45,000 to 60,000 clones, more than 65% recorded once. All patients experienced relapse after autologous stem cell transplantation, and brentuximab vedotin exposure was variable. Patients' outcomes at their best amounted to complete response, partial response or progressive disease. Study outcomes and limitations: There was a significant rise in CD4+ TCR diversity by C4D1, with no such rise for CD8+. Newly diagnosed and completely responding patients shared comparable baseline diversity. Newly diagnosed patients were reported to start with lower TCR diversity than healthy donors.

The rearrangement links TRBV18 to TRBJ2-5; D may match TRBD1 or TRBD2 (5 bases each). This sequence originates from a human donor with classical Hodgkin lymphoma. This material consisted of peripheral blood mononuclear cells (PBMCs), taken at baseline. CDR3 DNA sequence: TGTGCCAGCTCACCACAACCCAGCGTGGGGGTTAGGACCCAGTACTTC. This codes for CASSPQPSVGVRTQYF.